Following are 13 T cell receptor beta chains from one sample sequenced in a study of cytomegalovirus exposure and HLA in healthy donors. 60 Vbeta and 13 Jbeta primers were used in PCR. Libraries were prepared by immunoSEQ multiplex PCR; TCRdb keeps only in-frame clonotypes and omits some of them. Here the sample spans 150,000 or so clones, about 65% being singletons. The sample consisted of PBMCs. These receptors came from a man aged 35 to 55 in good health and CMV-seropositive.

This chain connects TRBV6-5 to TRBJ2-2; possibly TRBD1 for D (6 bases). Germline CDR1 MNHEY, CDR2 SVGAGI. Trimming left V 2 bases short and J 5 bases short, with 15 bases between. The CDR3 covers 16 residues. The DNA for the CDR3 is TGTGCCAGCAGTTACATCCTGACAGGATTAACCGGGGAGCTGTTTTTT. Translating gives CASSYILTGLTGELFF.

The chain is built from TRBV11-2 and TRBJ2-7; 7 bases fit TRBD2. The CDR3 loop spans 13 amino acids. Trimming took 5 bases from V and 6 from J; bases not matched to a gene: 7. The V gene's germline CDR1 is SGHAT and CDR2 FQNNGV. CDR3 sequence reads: CASSQAASGEQYF. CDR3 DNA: TGTGCCAGCAGCCAGGCGGCTAGCGGCGAGCAGTACTTC.

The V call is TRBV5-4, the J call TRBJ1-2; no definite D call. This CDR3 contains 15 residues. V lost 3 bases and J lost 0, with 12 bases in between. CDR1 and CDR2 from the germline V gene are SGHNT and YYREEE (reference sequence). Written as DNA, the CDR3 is TGTGCCAGCAGCTCCAACGGGGTAGCTAACTATGGCTACACCTTC. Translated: CASSSNGVANYGYTF.

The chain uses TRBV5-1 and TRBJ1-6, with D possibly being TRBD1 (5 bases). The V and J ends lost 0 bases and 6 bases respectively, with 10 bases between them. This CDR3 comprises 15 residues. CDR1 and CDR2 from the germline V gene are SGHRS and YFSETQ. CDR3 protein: CASSLEAGFNSPLHF. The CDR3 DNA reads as TGCGCCAGCAGCTTGGAAGCAGGGTTTAATTCACCCCTCCACTTT. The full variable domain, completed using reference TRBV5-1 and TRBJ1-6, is KAGVTQTPRYLIKTRGQQVTLSCSPISGHRSVSWYQQTPGQGLQFLFEYFSETQRNKGNFPGRFSGRQFSNSRSEMNVSTLELGDSALYLCASSLEAGFNSPLHFGNGTRLTVT.

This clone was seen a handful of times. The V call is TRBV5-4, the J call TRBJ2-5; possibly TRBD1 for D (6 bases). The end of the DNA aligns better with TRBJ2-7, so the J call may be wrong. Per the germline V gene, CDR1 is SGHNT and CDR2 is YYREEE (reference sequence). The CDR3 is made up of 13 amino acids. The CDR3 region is CASSHMDSYEQYF. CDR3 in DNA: TGTGCCAGCAGCCATATGGACAGCTACGAGCAGTACTTC.

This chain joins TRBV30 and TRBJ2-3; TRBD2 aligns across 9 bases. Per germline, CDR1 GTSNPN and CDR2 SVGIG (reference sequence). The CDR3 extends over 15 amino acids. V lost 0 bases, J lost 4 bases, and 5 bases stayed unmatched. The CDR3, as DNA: TGTGCCTGGAGTGTACCAGCGGGGGGATCAGATACGCAGTATTTT. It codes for CAWSVPAGGSDTQYF.

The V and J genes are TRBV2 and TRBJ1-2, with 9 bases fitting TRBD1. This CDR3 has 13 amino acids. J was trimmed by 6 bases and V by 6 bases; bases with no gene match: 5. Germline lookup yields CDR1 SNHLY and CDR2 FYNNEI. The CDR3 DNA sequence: TGTGCCAGCAGCCCGACAGGGGGTGATGGCTACACCTTC. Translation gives CASSPTGGDGYTF. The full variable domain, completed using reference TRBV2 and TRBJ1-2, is EPEVTQTPSHQVTQMGQEVILRCVPISNHLYFYWYRQILGQKVEFLVSFYNNEISEKSEIFDDQFSVERPDGSNFTLKIRSTKLEDSAMYFCASSPTGGDGYTFGSGTRLTVV.

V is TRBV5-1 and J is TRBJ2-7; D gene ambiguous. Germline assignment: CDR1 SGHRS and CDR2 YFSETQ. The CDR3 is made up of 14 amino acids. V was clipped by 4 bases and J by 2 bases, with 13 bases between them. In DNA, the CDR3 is TGCGCCAGCAGCGGTCGAGGCCTGCCCTACGAGCAGTACTTC. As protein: CASSGRGLPYEQYF.

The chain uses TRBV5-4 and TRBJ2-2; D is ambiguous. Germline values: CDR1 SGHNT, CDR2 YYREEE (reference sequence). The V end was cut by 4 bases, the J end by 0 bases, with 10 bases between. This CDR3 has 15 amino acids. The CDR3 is CASSRRQPNTGELFF. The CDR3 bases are TGTGCCAGCAGCCGGCGGCAGCCGAACACCGGGGAGCTGTTTTTT.

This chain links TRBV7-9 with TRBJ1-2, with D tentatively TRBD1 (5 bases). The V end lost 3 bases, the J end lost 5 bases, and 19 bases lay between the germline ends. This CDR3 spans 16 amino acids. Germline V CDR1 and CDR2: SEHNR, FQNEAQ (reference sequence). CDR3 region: CASSFGVAGIKYGYTF. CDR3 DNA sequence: TGTGCCAGCAGCTTTGGGGTGGCAGGGATCAAGTATGGCTACACCTTC.

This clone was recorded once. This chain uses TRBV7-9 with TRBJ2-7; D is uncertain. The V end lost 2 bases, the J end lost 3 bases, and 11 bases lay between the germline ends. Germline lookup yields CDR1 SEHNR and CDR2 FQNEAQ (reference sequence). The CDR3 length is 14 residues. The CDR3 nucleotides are TGTGCCAGCAGCTTAAGGCAGGTTGACTACGAGCAGTACTTC. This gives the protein CASSLRQVDYEQYF.

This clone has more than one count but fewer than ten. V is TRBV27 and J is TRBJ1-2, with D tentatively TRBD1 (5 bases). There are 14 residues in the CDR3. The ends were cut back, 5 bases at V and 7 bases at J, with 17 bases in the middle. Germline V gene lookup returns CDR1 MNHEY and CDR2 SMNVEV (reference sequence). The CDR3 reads CASSPNPDRGGYTF. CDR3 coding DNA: TGTGCCAGCAGTCCCAACCCCGACAGAGGTGGCTACACCTTC.

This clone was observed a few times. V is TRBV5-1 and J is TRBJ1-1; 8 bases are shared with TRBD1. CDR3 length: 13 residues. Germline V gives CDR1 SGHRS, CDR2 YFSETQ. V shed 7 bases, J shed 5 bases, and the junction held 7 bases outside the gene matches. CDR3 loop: CASGQGAETEAFF. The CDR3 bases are TGCGCCAGCGGACAGGGAGCTGAGACTGAAGCTTTCTTT.